The 5 T cell receptor beta chains presented below share a single source sample, sequenced in a study of spatial heterogeneity in lung cancer. Time point specified: sample taken at primary tumor resection. Unsorted whole RNA from tumor, nontumor lung or frozen PBMC underwent sequencing. TCRdb analysed the 5' RACE reads with MiXCR anew, one entry per CDR3 protein. The repertoire holds approximately 38,000 distinct CDR3 sequences, 5.8% seen once, with 11% in the top ten. This material consisted of PBMCs, taken at surgery. Every receptor here comes from a male donor with early-stage non-small cell lung cancer.

This clonotype was seen at least ten times. Written as DNA, the CDR3 is TGCAGTGCTAGACTTACGACAGGGCGGACTAGCGGGGTCCGCACAGATACGCAGTATTTT. Residues: CSARLTTGRTSGVRTDTQYF. The chain joins TRBV20-1 to TRBJ2-3, with 12 bases identical to TRBD2. Losses at the gene ends were 2 bases for V and 1 base for J; bases not matched to a gene: 16. Germline V CDR1 and CDR2: DFQATT, SNEGSKA (reference sequence). The CDR3 runs to 20 residues.

This clonotype was detected only a few times. This chain uses TRBV5-4 with TRBJ1-3, with 7 nucleotides matching TRBD1. Germline loops: CDR1 SGHNT, CDR2 YYREEE (reference sequence). V lost 4 bases and J lost 0; bases outside the gene matches: 4. The CDR3 is 15 amino acids. In nucleotides, the CDR3 is TGTGCCAGCAGCCAGGACAGGTTCTCTGGAAACACCATATATTTT. Protein sequence: CASSQDRFSGNTIYF.

This clonotype was detected many times. This sequence joins TRBV2 and TRBJ2-7; no clear D. From germline, CDR1 is SNHLY and CDR2 FYNNEI. This CDR3 has 16 amino acids. Trimming removed 1 base at V and 3 bases at J, with 16 bases between. The CDR3 sequence is CASSEGGSQSGYEQYF. Written as DNA, the CDR3 is TGTGCCAGCAGTGAAGGGGGAAGCCAGTCAGGCTACGAGCAGTACTTC.

The V gene is TRBV10-1, the J gene TRBJ2-2, with D perhaps assigned TRBD1 or TRBD2 (5 bases each). CDR1 is WNHNN, CDR2 SYGVQD, per germline (reference sequence). Deletions cut 3 bases from V and 1 base from J, with 9 bases between. This CDR3 comprises 15 residues. CDR3 nucleotide sequence: TGCGCCAGCAGTGATACGGGGCTGAACACCGGGGAGCTGTTTTTT. It yields the protein CASSDTGLNTGELFF.

This clonotype appeared many times. The V call is TRBV6-1, the J call TRBJ2-1; 9 bases fit TRBD1. V lost 5 bases to trimming and J lost 8 bases; unmatched junction nucleotides: 1. The CDR3 has 12 residues. Germline V gives CDR1 MNHNS, CDR2 SASEGT. The CDR3 DNA follows: TGTGCCAGCAGTTGGACAGGGGATGAGCAGTTCTTC. This encodes CASSWTGDEQFF.